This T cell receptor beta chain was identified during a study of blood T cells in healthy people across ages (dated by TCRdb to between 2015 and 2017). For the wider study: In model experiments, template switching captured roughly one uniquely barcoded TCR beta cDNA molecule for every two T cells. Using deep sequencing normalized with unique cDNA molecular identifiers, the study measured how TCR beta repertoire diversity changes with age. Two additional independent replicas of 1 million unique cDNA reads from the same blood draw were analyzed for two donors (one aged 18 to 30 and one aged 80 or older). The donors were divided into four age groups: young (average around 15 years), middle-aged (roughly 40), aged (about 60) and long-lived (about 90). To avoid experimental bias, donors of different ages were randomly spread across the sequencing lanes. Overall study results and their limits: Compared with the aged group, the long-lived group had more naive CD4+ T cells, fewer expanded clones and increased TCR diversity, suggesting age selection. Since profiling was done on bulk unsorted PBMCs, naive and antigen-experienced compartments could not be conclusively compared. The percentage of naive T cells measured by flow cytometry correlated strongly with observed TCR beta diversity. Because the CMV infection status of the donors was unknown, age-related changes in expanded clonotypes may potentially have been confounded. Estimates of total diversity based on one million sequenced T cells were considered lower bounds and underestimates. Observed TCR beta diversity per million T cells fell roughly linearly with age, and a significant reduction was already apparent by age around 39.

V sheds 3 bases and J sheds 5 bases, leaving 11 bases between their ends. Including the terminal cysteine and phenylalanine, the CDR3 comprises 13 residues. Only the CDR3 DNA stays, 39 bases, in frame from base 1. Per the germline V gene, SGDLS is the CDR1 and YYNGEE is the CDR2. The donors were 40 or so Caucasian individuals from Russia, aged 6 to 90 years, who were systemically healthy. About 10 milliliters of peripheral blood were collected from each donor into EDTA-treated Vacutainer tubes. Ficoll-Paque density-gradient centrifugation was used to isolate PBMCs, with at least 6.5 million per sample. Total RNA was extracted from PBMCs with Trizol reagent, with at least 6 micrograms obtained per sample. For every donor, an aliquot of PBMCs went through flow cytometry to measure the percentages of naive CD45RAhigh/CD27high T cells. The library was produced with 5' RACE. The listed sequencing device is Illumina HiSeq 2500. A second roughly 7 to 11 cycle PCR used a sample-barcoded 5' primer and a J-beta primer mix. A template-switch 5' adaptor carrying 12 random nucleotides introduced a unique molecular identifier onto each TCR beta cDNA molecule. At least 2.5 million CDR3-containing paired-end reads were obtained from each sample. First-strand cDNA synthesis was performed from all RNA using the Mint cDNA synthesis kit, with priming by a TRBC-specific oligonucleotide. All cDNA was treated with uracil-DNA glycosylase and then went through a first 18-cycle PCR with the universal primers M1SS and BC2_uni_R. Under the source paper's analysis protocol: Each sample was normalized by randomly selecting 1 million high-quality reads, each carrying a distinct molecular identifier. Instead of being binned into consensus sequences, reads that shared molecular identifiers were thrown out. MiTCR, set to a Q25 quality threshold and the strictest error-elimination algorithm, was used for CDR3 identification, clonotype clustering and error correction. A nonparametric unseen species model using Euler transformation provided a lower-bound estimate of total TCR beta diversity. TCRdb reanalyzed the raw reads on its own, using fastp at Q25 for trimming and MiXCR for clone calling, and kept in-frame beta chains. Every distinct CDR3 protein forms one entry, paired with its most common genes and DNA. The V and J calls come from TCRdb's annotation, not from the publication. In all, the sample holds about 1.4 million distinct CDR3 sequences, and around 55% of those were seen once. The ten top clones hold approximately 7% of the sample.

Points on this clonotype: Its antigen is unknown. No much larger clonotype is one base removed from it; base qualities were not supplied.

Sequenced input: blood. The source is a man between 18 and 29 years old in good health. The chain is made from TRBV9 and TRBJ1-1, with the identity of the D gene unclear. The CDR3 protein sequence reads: CASSAYLGTEAFF. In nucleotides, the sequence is TGTGCCAGCAGCGCCTATCTAGGTACTGAAGCTTTCTTT.